Below are 24 T cell receptor beta chains sequenced from a single sample in a study of OX40 agonist ivuxolimab in advanced cancers. The table came from immunoSEQ multiplex PCR; TCRdb's copy has only in-frame clones and leaves some out. Of under 25,000 clones in the sample, 60% to 80% are singletons; the top ten hold 33%. Material: CD4+ or CD8+ T cells sorted from blood, obtained in a trial of the OX40 agonist ivuxolimab. All receptors derive from an adult with an advanced solid tumor such as melanoma, head and neck, liver or kidney cancer.

The chain links TRBV28 to TRBJ1-2, with D hard to call. From germline, CDR1 is MDHEN and CDR2 SYDVKM. V lost 5 bases and J 1 base, leaving 11 bases between the germline ends. The CDR3 runs to 14 residues. The CDR3 loop is CASSPQDDNYGYTF. The CDR3 DNA reads as TGTGCCAGCAGTCCCCAGGACGATAACTATGGCTACACCTTC.

V is TRBV11-2 and J is TRBJ2-5; 8 nucleotides agree with TRBD1. CDR1 SGHAT and CDR2 FQNNGV come from the germline V gene. CDR3 size: 16 residues. Losses at the gene ends were 3 bases for V and 2 bases for J; bases not matched to a gene: 8. The CDR3: CASSFLTGGGQETQYF. CDR3 sequence (DNA): TGTGCCAGCAGCTTTTTAACAGGGGGTGGACAAGAGACCCAGTACTTC.

The V call is TRBV5-1, the J call TRBJ2-3; D is unresolved. Per germline, CDR1 SGHRS and CDR2 YFSETQ. The CDR3 covers 15 residues. The V end was cut by 0 bases, the J end by 3 bases, with 11 bases between. The CDR3 coding sequence is TGCGCCAGCAGCTTGGAGGCAGACGGAACAGATACGCAGTATTTT. Translating gives CASSLEADGTDTQYF.

The V gene is TRBV5-6, the J gene TRBJ2-1; D gene unclear. CDR1 and CDR2 from the germline V gene are SGHDT and YYEEEE. The germline V and J ends were trimmed by 2 bases and 9 bases, with 6 bases remaining between them. The CDR3 consists of 11 residues. The CDR3 loop is CASSFGVEQFF. CDR3 DNA: TGTGCCAGCAGCTTTGGGGTTGAGCAGTTCTTC.

For the CDR3, the DNA is TGTGCCAGCAGCCTCACCTACGAGCAGTACTTC. Protein product: CASSLTYEQYF. The rearrangement joins TRBV7-8 to TRBJ2-7; the D is unclear. V was clipped by 5 bases and J by 2 bases, with 4 bases between them. Germline V gene data show CDR1 as SGHVS and CDR2 as FQNEAQ. The CDR3 contains 11 residues.

J is TRBJ2-7 and V is TRBV5-1; possibly TRBD1 for D (6 bases). Germline assignment: CDR1 SGHRS and CDR2 YFSETQ. CDR3 length equals 12 residues. V shed 4 bases and J shed 4 bases, with 9 bases lying between them. CDR3 DNA sequence: TGCGCCAGCAGCCCAACAGGGTACGAGCAGTACTTC. It is translated as CASSPTGYEQYF.

This chain uses TRBV5-4 with TRBJ1-2, with D possibly TRBD1 on 6 matching bases. The CDR3 extends over 14 amino acids. V lost 0 bases, J lost 2 bases, and 8 bases lay in between. The germline V gene encodes CDR1 SGHNT and CDR2 YYREEE (reference sequence). The CDR3 region has the DNA TGTGCCAGCAGCTTGGCAGGGGCGAACTATGGCTACACCTTC. Translation: CASSLAGANYGYTF.

Of note for this clone: The sample carries other DNA sequences with the same CDR3. The rearrangement joins TRBV15 to TRBJ2-7; D call uncertain. From germline, CDR1 is LNHNV and CDR2 YYDKDF (reference sequence). This CDR3 is built from 14 residues. Trimming removed 0 bases at V and 1 base at J, with 7 bases between. The CDR3 spells CATSRDVASYEQYF. CDR3 bases: TGTGCCACCAGCAGAGATGTGGCGTCCTACGAGCAGTACTTC.

The chain links TRBV7-9 to TRBJ2-7; a possible D gene is TRBD2 (6 bases). Between the trimmed V and J ends, which lost 6 bases and 3 bases, there was a span of 6 bases. The CDR3 spans 11 residues. Germline V lookup: CDR1 SEHNR, CDR2 FQNEAQ (reference sequence). Here the CDR3 reads CASRGGYEQYF. The CDR3, as DNA: TGTGCCAGCAGGGGGGGCTACGAGCAGTACTTC. The whole variable domain, remainder taken from reference TRBV7-9 and TRBJ2-7, is DTGVSQNPRHKITKRGQNVTFRCDPISEHNRLYWYRQTLGQGPEFLTYFQNEAQLEKSRLLSDRFSAERPKGSFSTLEIQRTEQGDSAMYLCASRGGYEQYFGPGTRLTVT.

Remarks on this clone: This sample also contains other DNA sequences that code for the same CDR3. This rearrangement joins TRBV19 to TRBJ2-7; maybe TRBD1 (5 bases). This CDR3 contains 14 residues. The V gene lost 3 bases and the J gene lost 1 base, with 10 bases spanning the gap. Germline CDR1 LNHDA, CDR2 SQIVND (reference sequence). This CDR3 reads CASSIGAGSYEQYF. The CDR3 DNA sequence: TGTGCCAGTAGTATCGGCGCAGGGTCCTACGAGCAGTACTTC. The entire variable domain, with the rest obtained from reference TRBV19 and TRBJ2-7, is as follows: DGGITQSPKYLFRKEGQNVTLSCEQNLNHDAMYWYRQDPGQGLRLIYYSQIVNDFQKGDIAEGYSVSREKKESFPLTVTSAQKNPTAFYLCASSIGAGSYEQYFGPGTRLTVT.

This sequence joins TRBV20-1 and TRBJ2-7, with D hard to call. CDR3 length: 11 amino acids. V lost 0 bases to trimming and J lost 3 bases, with 3 bases between them. Germline CDR1 reads DFQATT; CDR2 reads SNEGSKA (reference sequence). The CDR3 here is CSAREGYEQYF. CDR3 DNA sequence: TGCAGTGCTAGAGAGGGCTACGAGCAGTACTTC.

The V and J genes are TRBV7-3 and TRBJ2-5; 9 nucleotides line up with TRBD2. The length of the CDR3 is 15 residues. With 5 bases clipped from V and 4 bases from J, the junction kept 8 bases outside the gene matches. The V gene's germline CDR1 is SGHTA and CDR2 FQGTGA. CDR3 nucleotide sequence: TGTGCCAGCAGCAGATTAGCGGGAGCTCGAGAGACCCAGTACTTC. It codes for CASSRLAGARETQYF.

In this sample, this clone is medium-sized (0.01 to 0.1%). In DNA form, the CDR3 reads TGTGCCAGCAGCATCAGGGGGCATGGGAATGAGCAGTTCTTC. This codes for CASSIRGHGNEQFF. The V and J genes are TRBV11-3 and TRBJ2-1, with 8 bases fitting TRBD1. The germline V gene encodes CDR1 SGHNT and CDR2 YENEEA. The CDR3 sequence is 14 residues long. Losses at the gene ends were 5 bases for V and 7 bases for J; bases not matched to a gene: 7.

The rearrangement uses TRBV6-5 and TRBJ2-7, with D perhaps matching TRBD2 (5 bases). Germline loops: CDR1 MNHEY, CDR2 SVGAGI. V lost 3 bases, J lost 3 bases, and 9 bases lay in between. There are 13 residues in the CDR3. DNA of the CDR3: TGTGCCAGCAGTTATGGGAGTGACTACGAGCAGTACTTC. Its protein product is CASSYGSDYEQYF.

The gene calls are TRBV4-1 and TRBJ1-1; D call uncertain. V was pared by 3 bases and J by 6 bases, with 11 bases between. This CDR3 has 13 residues. The germline V gene has CDR1 MGHRA and CDR2 YSYEKL. The chain's CDR3 is CASSQYDGSEAFF. CDR3 sequence (DNA): TGCGCCAGCAGCCAGTACGACGGCTCTGAAGCTTTCTTT.

The gene calls are TRBV27 and TRBJ2-3; 10 bases map to TRBD2. Trimming took 5 bases from V and 5 from J; bases not matched to a gene: 10. The CDR3 is made up of 16 amino acids. The germline CDR1 and CDR2 sequences are MNHEY and SMNVEV (reference sequence). DNA for the CDR3: TGTGCCAGCAGTCCCTCTAGCGGGAGCTCCGGAGATACGCAGTATTTT. It is translated as CASSPSSGSSGDTQYF.

The rearrangement uses TRBV7-7 and TRBJ2-2; perhaps TRBD1 as D (5 bases). From germline, CDR1 is SSHAT and CDR2 FNYEAQ (reference sequence). This CDR3 has 15 amino acids. V was shortened by 2 bases and J by 3 bases, with 10 bases between the two germline ends. The CDR3 sequence is CASSLKGQDTGELFF. DNA for the CDR3: TGTGCCAGCAGCTTAAAGGGGCAGGACACCGGGGAGCTGTTTTTT.

This clone was observed once. J is TRBJ2-1 and V is TRBV27; 7 nucleotides agree with TRBD2. This CDR3 is 13 amino acids long. V dropped 6 bases and J dropped 7; count of bases not matched to a gene: 6. Germline CDR1 and CDR2: MNHEY and SMNVEV (reference sequence). This CDR3 is CASSSGGRNEQFF. The DNA of the CDR3 is TGTGCCAGCAGCTCCGGGGGGAGGAATGAGCAGTTCTTC.

This clone has only a few counts. The chain joins TRBV18 to TRBJ2-6; D unclear. The V and J ends lost 3 bases and 2 bases respectively, with 14 bases between them. CDR1 KGHSH and CDR2 LQKENI come from the germline V gene. This CDR3 has 17 residues. The CDR3 here is CASSPARSEPGANVLTF. The CDR3 DNA reads TGTGCCAGCTCACCGGCCAGGAGTGAGCCTGGGGCCAACGTCCTGACTTTC.

The V gene is TRBV29-1, the J gene TRBJ1-2; D ambiguous. Germline-derived CDR1 and CDR2 are SQVTM and ANQGSEA. Trimming removed 4 bases at V and 4 bases at J, with 16 bases between. This CDR3 spans 14 amino acids. Written as DNA, the CDR3 is TGCAGCGTTGCCCCTCCCTCCAGATTCTATGGCTACACCTTC. Translation: CSVAPPSRFYGYTF.

The chain uses TRBV7-8 and TRBJ2-3; 10 bases agree with TRBD2. This CDR3 comprises 14 residues. The J segment lost 6 bases and the V segment lost 6 bases, leaving 6 bases of the junction unmatched. Germline V lookup: CDR1 SGHVS, CDR2 FQNEAQ. Here the CDR3 reads CASSASGSDDTQYF. CDR3 DNA: TGTGCCAGCAGTGCTAGCGGGAGCGACGATACGCAGTATTTT.

This clone was seen at least ten times. V is TRBV4-3 and J is TRBJ1-2; D gene ambiguous. The ends were cut back, 0 bases at V and 6 bases at J, with 8 bases in the middle. Germline values: CDR1 LGHNA, CDR2 YSLEER. The CDR3 spans 13 residues. The chain's CDR3 is CASSQDYRHGYTF. DNA of the CDR3: TGCGCCAGCAGCCAAGACTATCGCCATGGCTACACCTTC.

The gene calls are TRBV4-1 and TRBJ2-7, with D unresolved. The CDR3 runs to 13 residues. From germline, CDR1 is MGHRA and CDR2 YSYEKL. V lost 3 bases, J lost 6 bases, and 12 bases lay in between. The CDR3 protein is CASSQGLGIEQYF. The CDR3 DNA is TGCGCCAGCAGCCAGGGGTTAGGGATCGAGCAGTACTTC.

This chain connects TRBV27 to TRBJ2-5, with D hard to call. Germline-derived CDR1 and CDR2 are MNHEY and SMNVEV (reference sequence). The V end lost 2 bases, the J end lost 5 bases, and 12 bases lay between the germline ends. The CDR3 length is 14 residues. The CDR3 spells CASSLLPMGETQYF. Here the CDR3 DNA reads TGTGCCAGCAGTTTACTCCCTATGGGGGAGACCCAGTACTTC.